This record looks at one T cell receptor (beta chain) sequence and its context. The data originate from a study of shared clonotypes between healthy human individuals. The CDR3 is 14 residues long. Between the trimmed V and J ends, which lost 2 bases and 3 bases, there was a span of 11 bases. The germline V gene encodes CDR1 MNHEY and CDR2 SVGAGI. This table comes from immunoSEQ multiplex PCR, and its TCRdb copy is limited to in-frame clones, with some not included. The data contain approximately 2.4 million clones, roughly 95% of them seen just once; the ten biggest clones take up approximately 0.13%. Adult Caucasians living in Nashville, Tennessee made up all of the donors. A CD45RA+ naive subset and a CD45RA-negative memory subset were split from CD4+ cells.

The TCR sequence derives from a man between 18 and 35 years old in good health. The V and J genes are TRBV6-5 and TRBJ2-7; perhaps TRBD2 as D (6 bases). The sequencing input was naive CD4+ T cells sorted from blood. Described subset: CD45RA+ positively selected. CDR3: CASSYRGLIYEQYF. The CDR3 nucleotides read TGTGCCAGCAGTTACAGGGGACTGATCTACGAGCAGTACTTC.